These T cell receptor beta chains were read from a single sample in a study of T-cell reconstitution after alpha-beta-depleted transplantation in children. TCRdb analysed the PCR reads with MiXCR anew, one entry per CDR3 protein. This repertoire shows hundreds of thousands of distinct CDR3 sequences, roughly 9.1% found once; its top ten account for roughly 7%. The sequenced sample was PBMCs, obtained before TCRalphabeta/CD19-depleted stem cell transplant. These receptors all come from a boy under two years old with acute myeloid leukemia, due to receive a stem cell transplant. Both conserved end residues are part of each CDR3. D genes are given only for firm matches.

CDR3 protein	J gene	D gene	V gene
CASSHNRIPNTEAFF	TRBJ1-1	.	TRBV7-9
CSAITSGIQDEQYF	TRBJ2-7	TRBD2	TRBV20-1
CASSPRWGDTGELFF	TRBJ2-2	.	TRBV5-5
CSAHPGQGTDTQYF	TRBJ2-3	TRBD1	TRBV20-1
CSVEGGESYEQYF	TRBJ2-7	.	TRBV20-1
CASSIRLGDTQYF	TRBJ2-3	.	TRBV5-6
CASSLTVQGRTEAFF	TRBJ1-1	.	TRBV27
CASIQRGDGNTIYF	TRBJ1-3	.	TRBV12-3/TRBV12-4
CASSQVPRGGWIDTQYF	TRBJ2-3	TRBD2	TRBV3-1
CASSLGTLGGGTDTQYF	TRBJ2-3	.	TRBV7-9
CASSPPGSTTYEQYF	TRBJ2-7	.	TRBV12-3/TRBV12-4
CSARVAGAVTQYF	TRBJ2-5	TRBD2	TRBV20-1
CASSILQGLDGYTF	TRBJ1-2	.	TRBV3-1
CASSPQRREWRDGANVLTF	TRBJ2-6	.	TRBV11-2
CASSRYRQGQNIQYF	TRBJ2-4	TRBD1	TRBV12-3/TRBV12-4
CASSPVPGGPYNEQFF	TRBJ2-1	TRBD2	TRBV7-2
CASSLGPSDTGELFF	TRBJ2-2	.	TRBV5-1
CAWSPSAGGYTF	TRBJ1-2	.	TRBV30
CSAVAGGSFNEQFF	TRBJ2-1	TRBD2	TRBV20-1
CASKPGLAVSYEQYF	TRBJ2-7	TRBD2	TRBV12-3/TRBV12-4
CASTGTRSYEQYF	TRBJ2-7	TRBD2	TRBV6-1
CASTSRGDTEAFF	TRBJ1-1	.	TRBV19
CASSSSAGGAWDEQFF	TRBJ2-1	TRBD2	TRBV5-4
CASSQEGRLAGNTDTQYF	TRBJ2-3	TRBD2	TRBV4-1
CASRTGKLGEQYF	TRBJ2-7	TRBD1	TRBV12-3/TRBV12-4
CASSDGDRENNEQFF	TRBJ2-1	TRBD1	TRBV2